This T cell receptor (beta chain) was sequenced in a study of STAT5B mutations in CD4+ large granular lymphocyte leukemia. Points from the study as a whole: Of heterogeneous patient samples, only 6 CD4-sorted ones were compared for clonality. Data were not HLA-matched across samples.

To note about this clone: Its target is not known.

Trimming removed 9 bases at V and 0 bases at J, with 10 bases between. The CDR3 is 13 amino acids. Germline V gene data show CDR1 as PRHDT and CDR2 as FYEKMQ (reference sequence). Sequencing was at survey level. The method was immunoSEQ multiplex PCR; TCRdb's version includes in-frame clones alone and lacks a portion of them. The profile shows more than 150 clones, about 79% of them singletons. Source material: PBMCs. The sequence was collected from a man at least 80 years old with CD4+ T-cell large granular lymphocyte leukemia. J is TRBJ2-3 and V is TRBV13; D gene uncertain. The CDR3 DNA sequence: TGTGCCAGTGTCCTCGGTAGCACAGATACGCAGTATTTT. This sequence encodes CASVLGSTDTQYF.